This T cell receptor beta chain came from a study of glioma-infiltrating T cells after dendritic cell vaccination. The time point here: after dendritic cell vaccination, including at tumor progression/relapse. All glioblastoma patients lacked an isocitrate dehydrogenase mutation. Regarding the study as a whole: Longer survival after dendritic cell vaccination followed higher pretreatment TIL content.

The V gene's germline CDR1 is SNHLY and CDR2 FYNNEI. This CDR3 is 13 amino acids long. With V trimmed by 8 bases and J by 3 bases, 6 bases remained unmatched. The data were produced by immunoSEQ multiplex PCR, yet TCRdb's version contains in-frame clones alone and is incomplete. The repertoire holds 50,000 to 75,000 clones, with about 85% as singletons. Turning to this clone: What it binds is not known.

This clonotype originated in a human donor with glioblastoma. This sequence joins TRBV2 and TRBJ1-2; TRBD1 matches 7 bases. The sequenced sample was blood, obtained after dendritic cell vaccination. CDR3 in DNA: TGTGCCAGCGGGGGACAGTTCGACTATGGCTACACCTTC. Protein sequence: CASGGQFDYGYTF.